The 3 T cell receptor beta chains listed next were all sequenced from one sample in a study of cytomegalovirus exposure and HLA in healthy donors. In the PCR, 60 Vbeta and 13 Jbeta primers were used. Repertoires were generated with immunoSEQ multiplex PCR, while TCRdb's copy carries only in-frame clones and drops some. The data hold about 93,000 clones, with around 80% observed a single time. Sequenced input: PBMCs. The receptors come from a man aged 25-45 years in good health and CMV-seronegative.

This clone showed up just once. The chain has TRBV5-3 and TRBJ1-5, with a weak D call TRBD1 (5 bases). TRBV5-3 is identified as an open reading frame with a role that is uncertain. CDR3 size: 16 residues. The V and J ends lost 1 base and 0 bases respectively, with 11 bases between them. CDR3 region: CARSLIDSLSNQPQHF. CDR3 DNA sequence: TGTGCCAGAAGCTTGATCGACAGTCTTAGCAATCAGCCCCAGCATTTT.

The J gene is TRBJ2-7, the V gene TRBV2, with D perhaps matching TRBD2 (6 bases). Germline CDR1 is SNHLY and CDR2 is FYNNEI. CDR3 length: 14 amino acids. The V gene lost 1 base and the J gene lost 2 bases, with 9 bases spanning the gap. The CDR3 loop is CASSEETGAYEQYF. The DNA of the CDR3 is TGTGCCAGCAGTGAAGAAACGGGAGCCTACGAGCAGTACTTC.

This clone was seen only a few times. The V and J genes are TRBV7-9 and TRBJ1-1; the D is unclear. This CDR3 region has 12 residues. Germline CDR1 is SEHNR and CDR2 is FQNEAQ (reference sequence). Trimming took 9 bases from V and 2 from J, leaving 10 bases between them. CDR3 residues: CASRGFNTEAFF. The CDR3, as DNA: TGTGCCAGTCGAGGGTTCAACACTGAAGCTTTCTTT.